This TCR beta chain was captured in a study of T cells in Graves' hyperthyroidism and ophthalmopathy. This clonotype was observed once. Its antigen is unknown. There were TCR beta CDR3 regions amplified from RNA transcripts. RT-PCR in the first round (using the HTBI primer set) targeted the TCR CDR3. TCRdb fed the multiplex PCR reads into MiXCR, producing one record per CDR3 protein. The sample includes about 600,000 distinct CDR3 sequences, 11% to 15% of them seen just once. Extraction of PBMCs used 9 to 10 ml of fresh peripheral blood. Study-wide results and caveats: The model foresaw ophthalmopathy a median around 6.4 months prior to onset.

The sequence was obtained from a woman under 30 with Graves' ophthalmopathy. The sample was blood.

Written as DNA, the CDR3 is TGTGCCAGCAGTTTTGGTAGGGGTATGAACACTGAAGCTTTCTTT. Residues: CASSFGRGMNTEAFF. V is TRBV27 and J is TRBJ1-1; D perhaps matches TRBD1 (5 bases). Looked up from germline, CDR1 is MNHEY and CDR2 is SMNVEV (reference sequence). This CDR3 is 15 amino acids long. The ends were cut back, 3 bases at V and 0 bases at J, with 11 bases in the middle.